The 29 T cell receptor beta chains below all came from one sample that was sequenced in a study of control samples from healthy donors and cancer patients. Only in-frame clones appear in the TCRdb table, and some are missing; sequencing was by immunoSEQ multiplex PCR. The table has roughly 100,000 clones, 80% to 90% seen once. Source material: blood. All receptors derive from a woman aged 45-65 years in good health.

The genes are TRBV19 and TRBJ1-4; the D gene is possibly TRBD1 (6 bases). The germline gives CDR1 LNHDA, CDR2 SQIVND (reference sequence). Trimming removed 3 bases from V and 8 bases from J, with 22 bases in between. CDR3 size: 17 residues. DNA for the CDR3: TGTGCCAGTAGTATGGTCAAAGTGGGGGGCCTTCGGGAAAAACTGTTTTTT. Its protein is CASSMVKVGGLREKLFF.

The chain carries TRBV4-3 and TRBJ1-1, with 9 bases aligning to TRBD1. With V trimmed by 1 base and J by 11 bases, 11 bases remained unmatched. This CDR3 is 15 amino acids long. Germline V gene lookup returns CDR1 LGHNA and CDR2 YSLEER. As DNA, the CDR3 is TGCGCCAGCAGCCAAGGCGGGACAGGGAGTTCCGAGGCTTTCTTT. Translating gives CASSQGGTGSSEAFF.

The CDR3 is CASGPPAAGELFF. CDR3 bases: TGTGCTAGTGGCCCGCCGGCTGCCGGGGAGCTGTTTTTT. The chain combines TRBV12-5 with TRBJ2-2; D remains ambiguous. Per the germline V gene, CDR1 is LGHNT and CDR2 is FRNRAP. The CDR3 extends over 13 amino acids. The V end was cut by 6 bases, the J end by 6 bases, with 11 bases between.

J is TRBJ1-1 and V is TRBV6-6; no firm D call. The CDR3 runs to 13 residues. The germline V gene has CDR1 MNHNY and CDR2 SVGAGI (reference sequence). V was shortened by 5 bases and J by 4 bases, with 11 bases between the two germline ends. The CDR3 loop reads CASSKNGATEAFF. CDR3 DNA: TGTGCCAGCAGTAAAAACGGTGCCACTGAAGCTTTCTTT.

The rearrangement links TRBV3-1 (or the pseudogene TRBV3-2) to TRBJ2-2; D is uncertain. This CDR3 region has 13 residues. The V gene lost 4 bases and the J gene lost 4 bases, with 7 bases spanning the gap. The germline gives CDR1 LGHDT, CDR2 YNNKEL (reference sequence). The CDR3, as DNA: TGTGCCAGCAGCCCCGCGACCACCGGGGAGCTGTTTTTT. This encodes CASSPATTGELFF.

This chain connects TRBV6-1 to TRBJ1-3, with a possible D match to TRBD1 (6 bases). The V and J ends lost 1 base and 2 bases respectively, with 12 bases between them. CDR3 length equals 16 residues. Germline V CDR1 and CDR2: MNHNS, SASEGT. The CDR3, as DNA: TGTGCCAGCAGTGAAGGGCTCCCAGGGGCTGGAAACACCATATATTTT. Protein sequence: CASSEGLPGAGNTIYF.

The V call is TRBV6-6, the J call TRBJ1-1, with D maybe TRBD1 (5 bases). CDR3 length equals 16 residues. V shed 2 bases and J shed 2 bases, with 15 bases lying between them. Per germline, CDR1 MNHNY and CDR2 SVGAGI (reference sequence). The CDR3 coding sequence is TGTGCCAGCAGTTACGGCTGGCAGGGCGGAAACACTGAAGCTTTCTTT. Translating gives CASSYGWQGGNTEAFF.

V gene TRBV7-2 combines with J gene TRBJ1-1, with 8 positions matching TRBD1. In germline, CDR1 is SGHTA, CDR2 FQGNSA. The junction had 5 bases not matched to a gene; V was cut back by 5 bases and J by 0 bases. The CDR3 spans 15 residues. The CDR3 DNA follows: TGTGCCAGCAGCCTCCAGGGGGCGATGAACACTGAAGCTTTCTTT. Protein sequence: CASSLQGAMNTEAFF.

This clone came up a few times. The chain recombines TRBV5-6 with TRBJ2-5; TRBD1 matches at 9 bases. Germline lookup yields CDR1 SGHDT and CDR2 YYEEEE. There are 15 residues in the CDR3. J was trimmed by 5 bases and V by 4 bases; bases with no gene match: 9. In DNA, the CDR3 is TGTGCCAGCAGCCTCGGGACAGGGCTAGGGGAGACCCAGTACTTC. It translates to CASSLGTGLGETQYF.

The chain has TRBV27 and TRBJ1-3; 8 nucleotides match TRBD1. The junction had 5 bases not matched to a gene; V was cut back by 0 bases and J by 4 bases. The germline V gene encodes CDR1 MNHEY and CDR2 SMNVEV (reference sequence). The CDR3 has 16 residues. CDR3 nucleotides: TGTGCCAGCAGTTTATCTGCAGGGGGCGAAGGAAACACCATATATTTT. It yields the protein CASSLSAGGEGNTIYF.

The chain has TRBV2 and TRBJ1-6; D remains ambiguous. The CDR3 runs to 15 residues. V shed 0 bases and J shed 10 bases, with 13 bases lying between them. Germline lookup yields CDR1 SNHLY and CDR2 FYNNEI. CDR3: CASSEAAGSRSPLHF. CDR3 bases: TGTGCCAGCAGTGAAGCAGCGGGGTCACGATCACCCCTCCACTTT.

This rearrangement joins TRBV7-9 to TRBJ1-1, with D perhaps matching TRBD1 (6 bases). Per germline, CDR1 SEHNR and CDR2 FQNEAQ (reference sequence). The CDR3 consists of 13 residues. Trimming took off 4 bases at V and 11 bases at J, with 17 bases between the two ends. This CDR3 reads CASSSGTTNGAFF. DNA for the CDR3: TGTGCCAGCAGCTCCGGGACAACGAACGGGGCTTTCTTT.

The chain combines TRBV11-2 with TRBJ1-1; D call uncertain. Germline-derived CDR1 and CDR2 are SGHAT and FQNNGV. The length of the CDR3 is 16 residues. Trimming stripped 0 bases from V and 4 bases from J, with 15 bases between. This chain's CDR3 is CASSLDLVRIGTEAFF. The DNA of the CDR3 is TGTGCCAGCAGCTTAGATCTCGTCAGAATAGGCACTGAAGCTTTCTTT.

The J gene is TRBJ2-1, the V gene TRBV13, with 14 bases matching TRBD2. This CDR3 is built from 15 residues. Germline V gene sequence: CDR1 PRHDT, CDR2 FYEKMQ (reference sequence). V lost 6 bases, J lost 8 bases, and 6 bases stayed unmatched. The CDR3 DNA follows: TGTGCCAGCAGACGGCCGGGACTAGCGGGGGATGAGCAGTTCTTC. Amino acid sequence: CASRRPGLAGDEQFF. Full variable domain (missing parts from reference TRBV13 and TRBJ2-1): AAGVIQSPRHLIKEKRETATLKCYPIPRHDTVYWYQQGPGQDPQFLISFYEKMQSDKGSIPDRFSAQQFSDYHSELNMSSLELGDSALYFCASRRPGLAGDEQFFGPGTRLTVL.

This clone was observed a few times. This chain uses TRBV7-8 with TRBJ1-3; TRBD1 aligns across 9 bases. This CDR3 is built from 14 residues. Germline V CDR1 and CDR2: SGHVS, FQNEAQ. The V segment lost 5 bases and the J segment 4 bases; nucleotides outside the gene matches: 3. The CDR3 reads CASSPDRGGNTIYF. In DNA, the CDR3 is TGTGCCAGCAGCCCGGACAGGGGAGGAAACACCATATATTTT.

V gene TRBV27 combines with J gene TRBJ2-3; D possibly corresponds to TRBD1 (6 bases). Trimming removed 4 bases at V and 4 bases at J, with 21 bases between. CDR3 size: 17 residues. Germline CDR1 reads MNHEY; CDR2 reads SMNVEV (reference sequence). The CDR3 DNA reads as TGTGCCAGCAGTTCCCCCATCCAGGGGCGCATCGCAGATACGCAGTATTTT. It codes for CASSSPIQGRIADTQYF.

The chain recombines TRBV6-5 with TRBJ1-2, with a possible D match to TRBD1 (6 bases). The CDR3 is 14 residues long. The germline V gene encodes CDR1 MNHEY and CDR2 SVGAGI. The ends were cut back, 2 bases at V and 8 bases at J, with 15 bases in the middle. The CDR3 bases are TGTGCCAGCAGTTACACGGGGATCAGGGGAGGCTACACCTTC. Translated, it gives CASSYTGIRGGYTF.

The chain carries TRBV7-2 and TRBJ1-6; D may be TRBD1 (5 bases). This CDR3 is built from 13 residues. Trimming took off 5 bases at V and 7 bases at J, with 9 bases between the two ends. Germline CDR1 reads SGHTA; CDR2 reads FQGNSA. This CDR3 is CASSPRQNSPLHF. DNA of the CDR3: TGTGCCAGCAGCCCGCGACAGAATTCACCCCTCCACTTT. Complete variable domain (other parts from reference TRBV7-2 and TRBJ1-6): GAGVSQSPSNKVTEKGKDVELRCDPISGHTALYWYRQSLGQGLEFLIYFQGNSAPDKSGLPSDRFSAERTGGSVSTLTIQRTQQEDSAVYLCASSPRQNSPLHFGNGTRLTVT.

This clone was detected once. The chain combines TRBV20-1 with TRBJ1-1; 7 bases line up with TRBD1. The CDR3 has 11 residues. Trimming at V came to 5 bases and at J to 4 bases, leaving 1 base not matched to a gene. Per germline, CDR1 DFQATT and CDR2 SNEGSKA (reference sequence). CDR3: CSAPGGTEAFF. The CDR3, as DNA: TGCAGTGCTCCAGGGGGCACTGAAGCTTTCTTT.

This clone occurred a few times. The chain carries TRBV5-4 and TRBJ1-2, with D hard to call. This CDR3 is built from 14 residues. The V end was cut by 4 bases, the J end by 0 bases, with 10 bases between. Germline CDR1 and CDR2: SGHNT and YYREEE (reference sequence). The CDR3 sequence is CASSTRGANYGYTF. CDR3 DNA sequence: TGTGCCAGCAGCACCCGGGGAGCTAACTATGGCTACACCTTC.

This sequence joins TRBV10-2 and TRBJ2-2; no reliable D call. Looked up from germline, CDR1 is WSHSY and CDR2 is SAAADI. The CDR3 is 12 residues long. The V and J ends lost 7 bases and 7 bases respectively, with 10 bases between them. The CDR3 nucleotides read TGCGCCAGCATGGTTTCAGGCGGGGAGCTGTTTTTT. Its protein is CASMVSGGELFF.

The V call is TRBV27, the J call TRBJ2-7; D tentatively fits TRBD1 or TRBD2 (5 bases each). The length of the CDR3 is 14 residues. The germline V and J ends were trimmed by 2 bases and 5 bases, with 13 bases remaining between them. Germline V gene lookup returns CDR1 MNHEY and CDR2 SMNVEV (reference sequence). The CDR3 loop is CASSLSGGSNEQYF. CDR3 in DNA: TGTGCCAGCAGTTTAAGTGGGGGATCTAACGAGCAGTACTTC.

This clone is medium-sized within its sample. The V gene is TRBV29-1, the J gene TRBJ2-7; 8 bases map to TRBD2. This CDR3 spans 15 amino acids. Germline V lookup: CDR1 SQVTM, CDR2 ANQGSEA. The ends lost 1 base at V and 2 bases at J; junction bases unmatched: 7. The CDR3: CSVEVTSGGTYEQYF. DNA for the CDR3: TGCAGCGTTGAAGTAACCAGCGGGGGAACCTACGAGCAGTACTTC.

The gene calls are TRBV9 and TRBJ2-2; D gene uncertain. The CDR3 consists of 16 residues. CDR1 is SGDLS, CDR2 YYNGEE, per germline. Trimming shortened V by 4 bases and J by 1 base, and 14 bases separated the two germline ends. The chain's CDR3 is CASSPHPGQNTGELFF. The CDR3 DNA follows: TGTGCCAGCAGCCCCCACCCTGGGCAGAACACCGGGGAGCTGTTTTTT. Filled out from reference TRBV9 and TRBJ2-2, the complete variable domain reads DSGVTQTPKHLITATGQRVTLRCSPRSGDLSVYWYQQSLDQGLQFLIQYYNGEERAKGNILERFSAQQFPDLHSELNLSSLELGDSALYFCASSPHPGQNTGELFFGEGSRLTVL.

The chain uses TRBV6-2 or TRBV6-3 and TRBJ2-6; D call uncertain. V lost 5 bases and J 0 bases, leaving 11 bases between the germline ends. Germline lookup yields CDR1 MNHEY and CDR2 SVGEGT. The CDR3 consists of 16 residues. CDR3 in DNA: TGTGCCAGCAGTAAGCAGGTACCCTCTGGGGCCAACGTCCTGACTTTC. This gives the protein CASSKQVPSGANVLTF.

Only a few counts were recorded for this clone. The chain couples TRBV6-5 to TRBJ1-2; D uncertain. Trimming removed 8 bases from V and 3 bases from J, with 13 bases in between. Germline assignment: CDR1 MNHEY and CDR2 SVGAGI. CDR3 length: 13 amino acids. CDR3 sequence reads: CASADSTYYGYTF. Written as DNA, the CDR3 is TGTGCCAGCGCAGATTCCACCTACTATGGCTACACCTTC.

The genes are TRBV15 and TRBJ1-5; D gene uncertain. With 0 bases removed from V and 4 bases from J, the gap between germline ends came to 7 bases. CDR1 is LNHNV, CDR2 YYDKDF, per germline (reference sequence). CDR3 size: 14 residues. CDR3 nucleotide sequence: TGTGCCACCAGCAGAGATGGGGAGAATCAGCCCCAGCATTTT. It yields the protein CATSRDGENQPQHF.

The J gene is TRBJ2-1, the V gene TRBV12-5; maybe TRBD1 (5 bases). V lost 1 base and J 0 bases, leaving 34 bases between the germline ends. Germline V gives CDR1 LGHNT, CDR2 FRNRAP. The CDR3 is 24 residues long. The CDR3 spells CASGLDQWTPSPQQVTSSYNEQFF. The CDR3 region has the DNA TGTGCTAGTGGTTTGGATCAGTGGACACCCAGCCCCCAACAGGTTACGAGCTCCTACAATGAGCAGTTCTTC. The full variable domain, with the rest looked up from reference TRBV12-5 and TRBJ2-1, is DARVTQTPRHKVTEMGQEVTMRCQPILGHNTVFWYRQTMMQGLELLAYFRNRAPLDDSGMPKDRFSAEMPDATLATLKIQPSEPRDSAVYFCASGLDQWTPSPQQVTSSYNEQFFGPGTRLTVL.

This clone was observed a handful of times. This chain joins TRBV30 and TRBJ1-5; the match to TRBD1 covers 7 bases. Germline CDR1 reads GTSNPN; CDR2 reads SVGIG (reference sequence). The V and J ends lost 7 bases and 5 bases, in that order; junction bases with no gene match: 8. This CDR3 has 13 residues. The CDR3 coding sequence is TGTGCCTTTAAGGTAGGGGGCGATCAGCCCCAGCATTTT. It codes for CAFKVGGDQPQHF. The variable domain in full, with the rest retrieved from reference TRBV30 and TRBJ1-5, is SQTIHQWPATLVQPVGSPLSLECTVEGTSNPNLYWYRQAAGRGLQLLFYSVGIGQISSEVPQNLSASRPQDRQFILSSKKLLLSDSGFYLCAFKVGGDQPQHFGDGTRLSIL.